This record looks at one T cell receptor beta chain sequence and its context. What it recognizes is unknown. This sample is drawn from a study of shared clonotypes between healthy human individuals. Study at large: Used for every donor were three CD4 naive, three CD4 memory, two CD8 naive and one CD8 memory plate. Regarding the study as a whole: In several donors, around 5% of naive CD4 clonotypes appeared in common.

Libraries were prepared by immunoSEQ multiplex PCR; TCRdb keeps only in-frame clonotypes and omits some of them. The table lists 660,000 or so clones, around 96% of them singletons. The V gene lost 5 bases and the J gene lost 8 bases, with 15 bases spanning the gap. Germline CDR1 is MNHEY and CDR2 is SMNVEV (reference sequence). The CDR3 length is 14 residues. Naive CD8 cells lacked CD45RO and underwent positive selection for CCR7, leaving out terminally differentiated effector memory CD45RA+ cells. The chain uses TRBV27 and TRBJ1-4; D is unresolved. This sequence originates from a woman aged 25 to 39 in good health. The sequencing input was naive CD8+ T cells sorted from blood. The CDR3 loop reads CASSPRDSSEKLFF. The DNA for the CDR3 is TGTGCCAGCAGTCCTCGAGACTCGTCGGAAAAACTGTTTTTT.